The clone carrying this TCR beta chain was seen a few times. The sample comes from a study of blood T cells in healthy people across ages. Per germline, CDR1 SGHTA and CDR2 FQGNSA. The CDR3 covers 13 residues. V lost 5 bases to trimming and J lost 0 bases, with 7 bases between them. Primed by a sample-barcoded 5' primer and a J-beta primer mix, a second PCR proceeded for about 6 to 12 cycles. TCRdb reprocessed the 5' RACE reads with MiXCR, giving one entry per CDR3 protein. In the table there are about 830,000 distinct CDR3 sequences, 60% to 80% of which are singletons. Sample: blood. The sequence derives from a young man in good health. The rearrangement links TRBV7-2 to TRBJ1-1; D is ambiguous. The CDR3 nucleotides read TGTGCCAGCAGCCGGAATCTGAACACTGAAGCTTTCTTT. Its translation: CASSRNLNTEAFF.